This TCR beta chain was retrieved from a study of cytomegalovirus exposure and HLA in healthy donors. Findings and caveats of the study: The dataset shows that most TCR sequences were rare, while some public TCRs occurred in many donors. Accurate prediction of most subjects' HLA-A and HLA-B alleles from TCR beta sequences was reported.

A remark on this clone: Antigen: not known.

With 60 Vbeta and 13 Jbeta primers, the PCR was carried out. Repertoires were generated with immunoSEQ multiplex PCR, while TCRdb's copy carries only in-frame clones and drops some. The data contain 100,000 to 150,000 clones, 65% to 90% of them singletons. V was trimmed by 3 bases and J by 2 bases, leaving 7 bases between them. This CDR3 comprises 13 residues. Germline V CDR1 and CDR2: SGDLS, YYNGEE. The genes are TRBV9 and TRBJ2-3; tentatively, D is TRBD1 (6 bases). Sequenced material: PBMCs. The sequence derives from a man aged 50 or older in good health and CMV-seronegative. CDR3 in DNA: TGTGCCAGCAGCGGACAGGTCACAGATACGCAGTATTTT. Encoded protein: CASSGQVTDTQYF.